The T cell receptor beta chain described here comes from a study of memory CD4+ T cells and cytomegalovirus serostatus (dated by TCRdb to between 2019 and 2020). In the study overall: The cohort included approximately 35 healthy adults from Belgium, of whom 9 were CMV seropositive and about 25 were CMV seronegative. CD4+ memory TCRbeta repertoires of a Belgian cohort with known cytomegalovirus serostatus were sequenced in order to replicate a published TCR-based CMV serostatus classifier. Study-level results and caveats: Only CD4+CD45RO+ memory cells were sequenced, unlike the original study, which covered naive and memory CD4+ and CD8+ populations. The results were interpreted as suggesting that the CMV-associated TCR signature is mostly present in the CD4+ memory repertoire. For CMV serostatus prediction, a median bootstrapped AUC of 0.95 was reached with the original framework, and a median bootstrapped AUC of roughly 0.92 was reached with a US-trained random forest. Among the 150 to 200 previously reported CMV-associated TCRbeta sequences, approximately 70 showed up in the CD4+ memory repertoires, with each one found in between one and five individuals. A median bootstrapped AUC of 0.95 with a 95% CI of 0.76-1.00 was achieved on the Belgian cohort by the original-framework classifier.

The Quick-DNA Microprep Kit was used to extract genomic DNA from the sorted cells. Amplification of TCRbeta DNA was done with the immunoSEQ hsTCRbeta kit, following the protocol from the manufacturer. TCRbeta libraries were sequenced on an Illumina MiSeq instrument. As for how the authors treated the data: Removing out-of-frame sequences left a few million distinct TCRbeta sequences, an average of approximately 61,000 per individual. Each individual was scored using the number of 170 or so previously reported CMV-associated TCRbeta sequences that the individual carried and the total number of productive distinct TCRbeta sequences. A beta-binomial model was reimplemented in Python, and scikit-learn random forests with default parameters were trained on data from the US cohort. Classifier performance on the Belgian cohort was summarized as median AUC with percentile confidence intervals calculated over 10,000 bootstrap iterations. TCRdb re-hosts the immuneACCESS table, in-frame sequences only. Its copies lack some clones; in the studies checked, an unresolved V gene accounts for under half of them, and the cause for the rest is not known. Clone size and the V and J calls come from that table; the DNA yielded D and trimming. This sample gives 75,000 to 90,000 clones in total; approximately 84% of them show up just once. The ten largest clones add up to roughly 0.79% of the sample.

On this clone: The target of this receptor is not known. Base qualities are missing; no much larger clone stands one base away.

A FACSAria II was used to sort memory CD4+ T cells, defined as single viable CD3+CD4+CD8-CD45RO+ cells. To determine CMV serostatus, a Roche Elecsys assay was used that detects serum IgG against CMV pp150, pp28, p38 and p52. After thawing, total CD4+ T cells were enriched by positive selection with CD4 magnetic microbeads. The samples came from a different study that was designed specifically to examine the CD4+ T cell memory repertoire. Following standard operating procedures, peripheral blood mononuclear cells were isolated and cryopreserved, while serum was kept at -80 degrees C. The staining relied on CD3-PerCP (BW264/56), CD4-APC (RPA-T4), CD45RO-PE (UCHT1) and CD8-Pacific Orange (3B5) antibodies, and Sytox blue was used to exclude non-viable cells. Sequencing was done on a sample of memory CD4+ T cells from blood. The receptor comes from an adult in good health and CMV-seronegative.

The bases are TGTGCCATCAGTGACGGGGGGACAGGGGCCTACGAGCAGTACTTC. It translates as CAISDGGTGAYEQYF. In this chain, TRBV10-3 is recombined with TRBJ2-7, and 10 junctional nucleotides match TRBD1. Including cysteine and phenylalanine, the CDR3 has 15 amino acids. The DNA shown is the 45-base CDR3, in frame from base 1. Compared with germline, V lacks 3 bases and J lacks 2 bases; bases without a gene match: 4. The germline V gene supplies CDR1 ENHRY and CDR2 SYGVKD.